This T cell receptor (beta chain) was sequenced during a study of blood T cell repertoires in COVID-19. Overall study: The United States, Italy and Spain were the sources of the acute and convalescent COVID-19 samples. In each case, the material was cDNA or gDNA derived from T cells, B-cell-depleted T cells, or PBMCs.

This CDR3 spans 15 amino acids. From germline, CDR1 is LGHNA and CDR2 YNFKEQ. V shed 2 bases and J 5 bases; nucleotides not matched to a gene: 5. Original methodology: Amplification with reference gene primers provided the estimates of nucleated cell counts. Repertoires were generated with immunoSEQ multiplex PCR, while TCRdb's copy carries only in-frame clones and drops some. Clone size and the V and J calls come from that table; the DNA yielded D and trimming. The sample lists approximately 120,000 clones, 84% occurring once. V gene TRBV4-2 combines with J gene TRBJ2-3, with 9 positions matching TRBD2. The sequence derives from a human donor in a cohort sampled during active COVID-19. Input material: peripheral blood. The CDR3, as DNA: TGTGCCAGCAGCCAAACGGCGGGGGGGGGAGATACGCAGTATTTT. Translating it yields CASSQTAGGGDTQYF.